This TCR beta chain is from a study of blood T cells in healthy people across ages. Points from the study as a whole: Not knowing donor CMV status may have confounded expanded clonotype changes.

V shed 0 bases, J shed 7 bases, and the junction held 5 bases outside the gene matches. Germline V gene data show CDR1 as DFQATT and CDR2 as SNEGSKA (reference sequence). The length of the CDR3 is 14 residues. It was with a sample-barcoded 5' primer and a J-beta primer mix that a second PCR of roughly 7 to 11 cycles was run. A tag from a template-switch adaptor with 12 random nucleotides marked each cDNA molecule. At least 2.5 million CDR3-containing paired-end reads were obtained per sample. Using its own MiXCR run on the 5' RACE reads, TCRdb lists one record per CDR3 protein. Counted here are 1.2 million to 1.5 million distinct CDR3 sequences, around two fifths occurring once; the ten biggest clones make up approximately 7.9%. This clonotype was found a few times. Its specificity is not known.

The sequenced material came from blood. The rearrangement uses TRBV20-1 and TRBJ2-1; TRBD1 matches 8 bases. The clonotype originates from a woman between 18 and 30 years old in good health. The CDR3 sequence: CSARDGQGGNEQFF. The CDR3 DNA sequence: TGCAGTGCTAGAGATGGACAGGGAGGAAATGAGCAGTTCTTC.